The 5 T cell receptor beta chains below come from one sample, sequenced in a study of multiple sclerosis patients with progressive multifocal leukoencephalopathy. Time point specified: around 12 months of natalizumab therapy. Using immunoSEQ multiplex PCR, the repertoire was profiled, and TCRdb retains in-frame clones only, with some absent. Of about 30,000 clones detected, around 87% appear once; the ten largest clones hold about 1.3%. The material sequenced was PBMCs, taken from a patient treated with natalizumab. The source of these receptors is a human donor with multiple sclerosis.

The chain uses TRBV19 and TRBJ1-4; D unresolved. This CDR3 has 16 residues. V lost 3 bases to trimming and J lost 5 bases, with 16 bases between them. The germline V gene encodes CDR1 LNHDA and CDR2 SQIVND (reference sequence). CDR3 protein: CASSISGSRLNEKLFF. Written as DNA, the CDR3 is TGTGCCAGTAGTATCTCCGGCTCCAGGCTGAATGAAAAACTGTTTTTT.

The chain combines TRBV6-6 with TRBJ1-3, with no clear D. This CDR3 is built from 14 residues. V was cut by 4 bases and J by 5 bases, with 12 bases left in between. Per the germline V gene, CDR1 is MNHNY and CDR2 is SVGAGI (reference sequence). CDR3 sequence: CASSFPGPRNTIYF. For the CDR3, the DNA is TGTGCCAGCAGTTTCCCGGGCCCTAGAAACACCATATATTTT.

The gene calls are TRBV6-4 and TRBJ2-5, with TRBD1 matching 7 bases. Looked up from germline, CDR1 is MRHNA and CDR2 is SNTAGT. V was clipped by 6 bases and J by 4 bases; unmatched bases: 8. The CDR3 sequence is 14 residues long. The CDR3 protein is CASSLQGRRETQYF. The CDR3 nucleotides read TGTGCCAGCAGCCTACAGGGGAGAAGAGAGACCCAGTACTTC.

The V gene is TRBV7-8, the J gene TRBJ2-3, with unresolved D. Trimming pared 2 bases from V and 2 bases from J, leaving 14 bases between. The CDR3 totals 16 residues. Germline V CDR1 and CDR2: SGHVS, FQNEAQ. CDR3 nucleotides: TGTGCCAGCAGCTTAACTTTCCCCAGTTTCACAGATACGCAGTATTTT. Its protein product is CASSLTFPSFTDTQYF.

The J gene is TRBJ2-6, the V gene TRBV4-2; D gene unclear. Trimming stripped 0 bases from V and 0 bases from J, with 6 bases between. Germline CDR1 reads LGHNA; CDR2 reads YNFKEQ. The CDR3 totals 16 residues. This CDR3 reads CASSQDGSSGANVLTF. CDR3 bases: TGTGCCAGCAGCCAAGATGGCAGCTCTGGGGCCAACGTCCTGACTTTC.